The sequence of this T cell receptor (beta chain) was determined in a study of blood T cells in healthy people across ages. Looking at the study overall: Template switching picked up about one barcoded beta molecule for each two T cells. Study-wide points: The donors' CMV status was not determined, possibly confounding changes in expanded clonotypes.

PCR was performed a second time for about 7 to 12 cycles using a sample-barcoded 5' primer and a J-beta primer mix. The template-switch adaptor, which had 12 random nucleotides, put a tag on each cDNA molecule. MiXCR was run by TCRdb on the 5' RACE reads, yielding one entry per CDR3 protein. Of about 720,000 distinct CDR3 sequences listed, around a quarter were seen once; the top ten hold 3% to 4%. Germline V gene sequence: CDR1 SEHNR, CDR2 FQNEAQ (reference sequence). The trim removed 3 bases at V and 2 bases at J, leaving 4 bases unmatched. The CDR3 sequence is 14 residues long. With respect to this clonotype: No antigen is known for it.

The sample also formed part of further work on T cells of mothers and their children.

Sequenced: blood. This TCR was sampled from a boy younger than 18 in good health. This chain links TRBV7-9 with TRBJ2-7; 7 bases align to TRBD1. The CDR3 here is CASSFEQGAYEQYF. The CDR3 DNA is TGTGCCAGCAGCTTTGAGCAGGGGGCCTACGAGCAGTACTTC.